This T cell receptor (beta chain) was sequenced in a study of neurological immune-mediated disorders. Study-wide results and limits: Expanded clones shared no identical CDR3 amino acid sequences across subjects, which suggested private TCR-beta repertoires in all groups.

Stated time point: longitudinal time-point 1 (baseline). The unsorted libraries were made from 2 million PBMCs kept at -80 C. The CDR3 runs to 16 residues. Trimming took 3 bases from V and 4 from J, leaving 18 bases between them. CDR1 is ENHRY, CDR2 SYGVKD, per germline. This clonotype was picked up many times. What it recognizes is unknown. As for the cDNA, it was generated by 5'RACE with 10-nucleotide random UMIs. Over 200 million TCR-beta sequences (from 15-18 subjects) were yielded by each sequencing run. TCRdb re-called the 5' RACE reads with MiXCR, one entry per CDR3 protein. The sample shows tens of thousands of distinct CDR3 sequences, about an eighth of them seen only once.

Sequenced material: PBMCs. This clonotype was obtained from a female donor with HTLV-1-associated myelopathy (HAM/TSP). The chain is built from TRBV10-3 and TRBJ1-2; D may be TRBD1 (5 bases). The CDR3 coding sequence is TGTGCCATCAGTGATCAGGGTCGGAATTTTGGCTATGGCTACACCTTC. Its translation is CAISDQGRNFGYGYTF.